This T cell receptor (beta chain) is drawn from a study of blood T cell repertoires in COVID-19. The sample holds one count of this clone. Here immunoSEQ multiplex PCR was the method, and the copy in TCRdb shows in-frame clones only, minus some. The data show fewer than 300,000 clones, approximately 85% seen once. This sequence was found in a woman in her twenties or thirties with acute or convalescent COVID-19. The sample taken for sequencing was peripheral blood.

The chain's CDR3 is CASSYWGGETQYF. The CDR3 DNA is TGTGCCAGCAGTTATTGGGGGGGCGAGACCCAGTACTTC. The rearrangement uses TRBV6-9 and TRBJ2-5, with D possibly TRBD2 on 7 matching bases. V was shortened by 1 base and J by 5 bases, with 8 bases between the two germline ends. This CDR3 region has 13 residues. Germline CDR1 MNHGY, CDR2 SVAAGI.